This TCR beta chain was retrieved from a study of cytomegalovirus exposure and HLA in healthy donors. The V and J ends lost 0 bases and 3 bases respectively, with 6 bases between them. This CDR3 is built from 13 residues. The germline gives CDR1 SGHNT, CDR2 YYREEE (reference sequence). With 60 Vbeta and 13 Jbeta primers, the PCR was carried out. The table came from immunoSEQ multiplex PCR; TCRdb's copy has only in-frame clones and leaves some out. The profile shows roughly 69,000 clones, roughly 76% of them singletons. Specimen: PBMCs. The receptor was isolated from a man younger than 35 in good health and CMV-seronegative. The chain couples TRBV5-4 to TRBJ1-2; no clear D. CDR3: CASSLVQDYGYTF. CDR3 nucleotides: TGTGCCAGCAGCTTGGTACAAGACTATGGCTACACCTTC. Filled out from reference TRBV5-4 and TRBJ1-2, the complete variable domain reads ETGVTQSPTHLIKTRGQQVTLRCSSQSGHNTVSWYQQALGQGPQFIFQYYREEENGRGNFPPRFSGLQFPNYSSELNVNALELDDSALYLCASSLVQDYGYTFGSGTRLTVV.